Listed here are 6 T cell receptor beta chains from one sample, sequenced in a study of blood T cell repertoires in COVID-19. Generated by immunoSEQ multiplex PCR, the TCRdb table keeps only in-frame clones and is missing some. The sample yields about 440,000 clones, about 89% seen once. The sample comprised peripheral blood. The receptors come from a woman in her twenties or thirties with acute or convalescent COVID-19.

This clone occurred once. The CDR3 protein is CASARTDRNGQYF. CDR3 DNA: TGTGCCAGCGCCAGGACCGACAGGAACGGGCAGTATTTT. The J gene is TRBJ2-3, the V gene TRBV6-5, with a possible D match to TRBD1 (6 bases). The V gene lost 8 bases and the J gene lost 11 bases, with 20 bases spanning the gap. Germline V gene sequence: CDR1 MNHEY, CDR2 SVGAGI. The CDR3 is 13 amino acids.

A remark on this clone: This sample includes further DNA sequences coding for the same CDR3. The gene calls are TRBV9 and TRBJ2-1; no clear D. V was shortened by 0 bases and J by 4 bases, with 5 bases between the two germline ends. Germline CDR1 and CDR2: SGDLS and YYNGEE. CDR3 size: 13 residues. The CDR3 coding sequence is TGTGCCAGCAGCGTAGATTCTTACAATGAGCAGTTCTTC. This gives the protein CASSVDSYNEQFF.

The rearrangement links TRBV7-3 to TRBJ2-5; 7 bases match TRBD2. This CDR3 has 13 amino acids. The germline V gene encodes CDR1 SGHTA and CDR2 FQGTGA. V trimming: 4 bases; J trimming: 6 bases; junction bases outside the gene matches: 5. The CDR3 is CASSSGGSKTQYF. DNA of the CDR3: TGTGCCAGCAGCTCCGGGGGGTCGAAGACCCAGTACTTC.

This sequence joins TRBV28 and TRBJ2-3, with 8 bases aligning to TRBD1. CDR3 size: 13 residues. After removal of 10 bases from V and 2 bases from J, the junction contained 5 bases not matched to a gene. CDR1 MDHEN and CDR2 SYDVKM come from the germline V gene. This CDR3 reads CAISQGATDTQYF. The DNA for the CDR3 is TGTGCCATCTCTCAGGGGGCCACAGATACGCAGTATTTT. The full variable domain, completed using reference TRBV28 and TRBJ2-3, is DVKVTQSSRYLVKRTGEKVFLECVQDMDHENMFWYRQDPGLGLRLIYFSYDVKMKEKGDIPEGYSVSREKKERFSLILESASTNQTSMYLCAISQGATDTQYFGPGTRLTVL.

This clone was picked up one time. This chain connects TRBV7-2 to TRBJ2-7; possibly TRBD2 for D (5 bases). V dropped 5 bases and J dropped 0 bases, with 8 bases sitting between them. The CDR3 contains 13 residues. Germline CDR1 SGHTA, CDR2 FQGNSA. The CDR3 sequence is CASSPDYSYEQYF. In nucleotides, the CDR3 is TGTGCCAGCAGCCCTGACTACTCCTACGAGCAGTACTTC.

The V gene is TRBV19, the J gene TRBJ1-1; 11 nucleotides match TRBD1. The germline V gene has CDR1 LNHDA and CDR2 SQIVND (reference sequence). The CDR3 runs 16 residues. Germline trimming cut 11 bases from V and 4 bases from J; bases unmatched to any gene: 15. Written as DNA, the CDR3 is TGTGCCGCACGGACAGGGGGCGCGGGCTTGGGCACTGAAGCTTTCTTT. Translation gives CAARTGGAGLGTEAFF.